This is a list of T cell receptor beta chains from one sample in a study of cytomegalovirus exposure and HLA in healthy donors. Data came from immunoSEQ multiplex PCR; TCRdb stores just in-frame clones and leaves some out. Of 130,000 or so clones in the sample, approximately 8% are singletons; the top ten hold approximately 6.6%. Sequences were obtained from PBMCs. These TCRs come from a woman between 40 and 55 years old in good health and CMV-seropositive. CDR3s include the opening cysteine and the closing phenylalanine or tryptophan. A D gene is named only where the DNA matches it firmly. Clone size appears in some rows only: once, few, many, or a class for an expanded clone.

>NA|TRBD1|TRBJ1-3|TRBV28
CASSPDRGRKGNTIYF
TGTGCCAGCAGTCCTGACAGGGGACGGAAAGGAAACACCATATATTTT
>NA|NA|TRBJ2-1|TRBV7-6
CASSLWRDEQFF
TGTGCCAGCAGCTTATGGAGGGATGAGCAGTTCTTC
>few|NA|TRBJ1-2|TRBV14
CASSYRVGDGYTF
TGTGCCAGCAGCTACAGGGTAGGGGATGGCTACACCTTC
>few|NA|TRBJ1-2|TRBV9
CASSRGGAPNYGYTF
TGTGCCAGCAGCCGGGGGGGGGCCCCTAACTATGGCTACACCTTC
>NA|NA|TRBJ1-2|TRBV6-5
CASSPSSGGYTF
TGTGCCAGCAGCCCCTCGTCTGGCGGCTACACCTTC
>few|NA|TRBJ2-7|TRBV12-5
CASGPDRPRYEQYF
TGTGCTAGTGGCCCCGACAGGCCACGCTACGAGCAGTACTTC
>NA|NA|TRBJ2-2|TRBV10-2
CASRQVVAGELFF
TGCGCCAGCAGACAGGTTGTGGCCGGGGAGCTGTTTTTT
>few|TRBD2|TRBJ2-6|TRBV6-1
CASRGDNNVLTF
TGTGCCAGCCGGGGGGATAACAACGTCCTGACTTTC
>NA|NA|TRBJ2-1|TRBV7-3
CASSSSTNNEQFF
TGTGCCAGCAGCTCTTCGACAAACAATGAGCAGTTCTTC
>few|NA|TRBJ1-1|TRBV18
CASSPRVNTEAFF
TGTGCCAGCTCGCCCAGGGTGAACACTGAAGCTTTCTTT
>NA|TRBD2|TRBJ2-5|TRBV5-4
CASSSKRGGGETQYF
TGTGCCAGCAGCTCAAAGCGGGGGGGAGGGGAGACCCAGTACTTC
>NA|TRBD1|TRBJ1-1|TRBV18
CASSDGGGGYTEAFF
TGTGCCAGCTCGGATGGAGGGGGCGGATACACTGAAGCTTTCTTT
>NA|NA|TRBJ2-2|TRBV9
CASSVGAFERTGELFF
TGTGCCAGCAGCGTCGGCGCTTTTGAGAGGACCGGGGAGCTGTTTTTT
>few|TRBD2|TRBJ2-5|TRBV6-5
CASTKVYGGVETQYF
TGTGCCAGCACCAAAGTGTATGGGGGGGTGGAGACCCAGTACTTC
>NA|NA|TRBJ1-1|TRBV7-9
CASSPFDGGSEAFF
TGTGCCAGCAGCCCGTTTGACGGGGGTAGTGAAGCTTTCTTT
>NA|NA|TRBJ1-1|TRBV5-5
CASSLVSGMNTEAFF
TGTGCCAGCAGCTTGGTATCAGGGATGAACACTGAAGCTTTCTTT
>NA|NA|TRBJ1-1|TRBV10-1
CASSGGADTEAFF
TGCGCCAGCAGTGGCGGGGCTGACACTGAAGCTTTCTTT
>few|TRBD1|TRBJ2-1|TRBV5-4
CASSGRTGANEQFF
TGTGCCAGCAGCGGACGGACAGGGGCGAATGAGCAGTTCTTC
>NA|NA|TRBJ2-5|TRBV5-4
CASSGAGSLVAETQYF
TGTGCCAGCAGCGGGGCCGGGTCCCTTGTTGCGGAGACCCAGTACTTC
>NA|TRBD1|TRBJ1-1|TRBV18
CASSYRGTEAFF
TGTGCCAGCTCGTACAGGGGGACTGAAGCTTTCTTT
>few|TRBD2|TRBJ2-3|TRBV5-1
CASSLGLAGGVDTQYF
TGCGCCAGCAGCTTGGGATTAGCGGGGGGCGTCGATACGCAGTATTTT
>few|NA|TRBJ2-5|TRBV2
CASRPGLKYQETQYF
TGTGCCAGCAGGCCAGGACTCAAGTACCAAGAGACCCAGTACTTC
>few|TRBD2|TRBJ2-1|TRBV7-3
CASSHTSGAEQFF
TGTGCCAGCAGCCACACTAGCGGGGCTGAGCAGTTCTTC
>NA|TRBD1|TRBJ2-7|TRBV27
CASSPRTTGGPLDEQYF
TGTGCCAGCAGTCCACGAACCACAGGGGGCCCTCTGGACGAGCAGTACTTC
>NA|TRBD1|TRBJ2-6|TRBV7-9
CASDRDNEVDVLTF
TGTGCCAGCGACAGGGATAATGAAGTGGACGTCCTGACTTTC
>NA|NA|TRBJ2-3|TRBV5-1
CASTPSGHPTDTQYF
TGCGCCAGCACCCCCTCTGGCCACCCCACAGATACGCAGTATTTT
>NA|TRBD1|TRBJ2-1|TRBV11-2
CASSAGQGSSYNEQFF
TGTGCCAGCAGCGCAGGACAGGGGAGCTCCTACAATGAGCAGTTCTTC
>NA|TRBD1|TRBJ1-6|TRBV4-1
CASSRPGQGARSGSPLHF
TGCGCCAGCAGCCGGCCGGGACAGGGGGCGCGGAGTGGATCACCCCTCCACTTT
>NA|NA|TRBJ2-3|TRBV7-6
CASSSPLYTDTQYF
TGTGCCAGCAGCTCTCCTCTTTATACAGATACGCAGTATTTT
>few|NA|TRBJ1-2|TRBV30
CAWSTGLGGCTF
TGTGCCTGGAGTACTGGCCTAGGCGGCTGCACCTTC
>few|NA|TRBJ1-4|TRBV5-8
CASSLGQKATNEKLFF
TGTGCCAGCAGCTTGGGGCAAAAAGCAACTAATGAAAAACTGTTTTTT
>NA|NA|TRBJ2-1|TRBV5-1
CASSYPTESEHWSSYNEQFF
TGCGCCAGCAGCTACCCGACGGAGTCGGAACATTGGAGCTCCTACAATGAGCAGTTCTTC
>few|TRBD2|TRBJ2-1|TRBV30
CASLGGVSYNEQFF
TGTGCCTCCCTGGGGGGGGTCTCCTACAATGAGCAGTTCTTC
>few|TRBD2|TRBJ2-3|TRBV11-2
CASSLRSGGFTDTQYF
TGTGCCAGCAGCTTAAGGAGCGGGGGCTTCACAGATACGCAGTATTTT
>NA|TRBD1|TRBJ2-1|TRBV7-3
CASSTTGTGRNEQFF
TGTGCCAGCAGCACCACCGGGACAGGCCGCAATGAGCAGTTCTTC
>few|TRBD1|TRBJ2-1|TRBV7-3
CASSQTQGTWNEQFF
TGTGCCAGCAGCCAAACACAGGGGACGTGGAATGAGCAGTTCTTC
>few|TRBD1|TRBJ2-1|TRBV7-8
CASISGTGGFSYNEQFF
TGTGCCAGCATATCCGGGACAGGGGGTTTCTCCTACAATGAGCAGTTCTTC
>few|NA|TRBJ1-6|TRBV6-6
CASSPRDTSPLHF
TGTGCCAGCAGTCCGCGGGATACTTCACCCCTCCACTTT
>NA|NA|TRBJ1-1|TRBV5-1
CASSRQSMNTEAFF
TGCGCCAGCAGCCGACAGAGCATGAACACTGAAGCTTTCTTT
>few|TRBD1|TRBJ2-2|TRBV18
CASSPPNRGANTGELFF
TGTGCCAGCTCACCTCCAAACAGGGGTGCAAACACCGGGGAGCTGTTTTTT
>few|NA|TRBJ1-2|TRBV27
CASSPRRTELSGYTF
TGTGCCAGCAGTCCGCGTAGGACAGAACTATCTGGCTACACCTTC
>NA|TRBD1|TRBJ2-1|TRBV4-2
CASSQAGGTYNEQFF
TGTGCCAGCAGCCAAGCAGGGGGTACCTACAATGAGCAGTTCTTC
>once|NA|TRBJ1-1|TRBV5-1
CASSHGQRNTEAFF
TGCGCCAGCAGCCACGGACAGAGAAACACTGAAGCTTTCTTT
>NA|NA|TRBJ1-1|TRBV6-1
CASRTDSYTEAFF
TGTGCCAGCAGAACTGACAGTTACACTGAAGCTTTTTTT
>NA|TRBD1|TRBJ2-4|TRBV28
CASSPGTGLAKNIQYF
TGTGCCAGCAGCCCAGGGACAGGGCTAGCCAAAAACATTCAGTACTTC
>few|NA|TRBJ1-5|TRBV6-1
CASSGRVGANQPQHF
TGTGCCAGCAGTGGTAGGGTTGGGGCCAATCAGCCCCAGCATTTT
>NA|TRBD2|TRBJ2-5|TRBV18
CASSRLAGGQETQYF
TGTGCCAGCTCACGACTAGCGGGGGGGCAAGAGACCCAGTACTTC
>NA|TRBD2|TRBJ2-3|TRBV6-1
CASSERLADSTDTQYF
TGTGCCAGCAGTGAACGACTAGCGGATAGCACAGATACGCAGTATTTT
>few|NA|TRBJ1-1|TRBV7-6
CASSLGDRQNTEAFF
TGTGCCAGCAGCTTAGGAGACCGACAGAACACTGAAGCTTTCTTT
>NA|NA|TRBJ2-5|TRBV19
CASSIRRGQETQYF
TGTGCCAGTAGTATACGTAGGGGGCAAGAGACCCAGTACTTC
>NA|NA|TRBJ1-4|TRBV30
CACSRVLTNEKLFF
TGTGCCTGTTCTCGGGTTTTAACTAATGAAAAACTGTTTTTT
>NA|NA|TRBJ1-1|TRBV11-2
CASSPIRGPNTEAFF
TGTGCCAGCAGCCCTATCCGCGGGCCGAACACTGAAGCTTTCTTT
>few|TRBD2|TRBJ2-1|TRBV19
CASSRGTSGGYNEQFF
TGTGCCAGTAGTCGAGGGACTAGCGGGGGGTACAATGAGCAGTTCTTC
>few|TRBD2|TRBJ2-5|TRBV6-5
CASSSSSGGAETQYF
TGTGCCAGCAGCTCATCTAGCGGGGGGGCGGAGACCCAGTACTTC
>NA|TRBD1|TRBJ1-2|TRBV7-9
CASSPTGLGGGYTF
TGTGCCAGCAGCCCGACAGGGCTAGGGGGTGGCTACACCTTC
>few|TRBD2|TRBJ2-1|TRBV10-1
CASSLAGAANEQFF
TGCGCCAGCAGTCTAGCGGGGGCGGCGAATGAGCAGTTCTTC
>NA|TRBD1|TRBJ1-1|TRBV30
CAWIPGTGENTEAFF
TGTGCCTGGATCCCCGGGACAGGGGAGAACACTGAAGCTTTCTTT
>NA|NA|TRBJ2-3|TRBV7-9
CASTIQGDTQYF
TGTGCCAGCACCATTCAGGGAGATACGCAGTATTTT
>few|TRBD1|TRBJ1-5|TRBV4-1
CASSWTGAGSQPQHF
TGCGCCAGCAGCTGGACAGGGGCCGGGAGTCAGCCCCAGCATTTT
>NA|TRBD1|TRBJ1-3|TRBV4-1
CASSQADRVSGNTIYF
TGCGCCAGCAGCCAGGCTGACAGGGTTTCTGGAAACACCATATATTTT